Presented here are 32 T cell receptor beta chains from one specimen sequenced in a study of CD8 T cells in Susac syndrome. cDNA came from around 0.5 to 1 ug RNA primed by random hexamers. A single record per CDR3 protein comes from TCRdb applying MiXCR to the immunoSEQ multiplex PCR reads. The sample consists of about 120,000 distinct CDR3 sequences, roughly 90% of them appearing once. The sample taken for sequencing was CD8+ T cells from PBMCs. These receptors were obtained from a human donor in good health.

The V and J genes are TRBV6-2 or TRBV6-3 and TRBJ2-7; 7 nucleotides line up with TRBD2. In germline, CDR1 is MNHEY, CDR2 SVGEGT. The CDR3 is 16 amino acids. Germline trimming cut 7 bases from V and 6 bases from J; bases unmatched to any gene: 18. CDR3 in amino acids: CASTLNPTSLFAEQYF. Here the CDR3 DNA reads TGTGCCAGCACGCTTAACCCGACTAGCTTATTTGCCGAGCAGTACTTC.

The chain uses TRBV2 and TRBJ2-3, with 9 bases fitting TRBD1. The CDR3 consists of 17 residues. Trimming at V came to 6 bases and at J to 0 bases, leaving 10 bases not matched to a gene. Looked up from germline, CDR1 is SNHLY and CDR2 is FYNNEI. The CDR3 nucleotides read TGTGCCAGCAGCGTGGGACAGGGAACCGCTAGCACAGATACGCAGTATTTT. Amino acids: CASSVGQGTASTDTQYF. The full variable domain, completed using reference TRBV2 and TRBJ2-3, is EPEVTQTPSHQVTQMGQEVILRCVPISNHLYFYWYRQILGQKVEFLVSFYNNEISEKSEIFDDQFSVERPDGSNFTLKIRSTKLEDSAMYFCASSVGQGTASTDTQYFGPGTRLTVL.

A few counts support this clonotype. The V call is TRBV11-2, the J call TRBJ2-6; TRBD1 or TRBD2 may be the D gene (6 bases each). V dropped 5 bases and J dropped 1 base, with 18 bases sitting between them. Germline assignment: CDR1 SGHAT and CDR2 FQNNGV. CDR3 length: 18 residues. CDR3 coding DNA: TGTGCCAGCAGCACCAATTATGGGGGGACATCTGGGGCCAACGTCCTGACTTTC. Translated: CASSTNYGGTSGANVLTF. The full variable domain, its missing parts supplied by reference TRBV11-2 and TRBJ2-6, is EAGVAQSPRYKIIEKRQSVAFWCNPISGHATLYWYQQILGQGPKLLIQFQNNGVVDDSQLPKDRFSAERLKGVDSTLKIQPAKLEDSAVYLCASSTNYGGTSGANVLTFGAGSRLTVL.

The V call is TRBV20-1, the J call TRBJ1-2; unclear D gene. CDR1 is DFQATT, CDR2 SNEGSKA, per germline (reference sequence). The CDR3 has 13 amino acids. Trimming removed 0 bases at V and 4 bases at J, with 9 bases between. The CDR3: CSAREVGFYGYTF. In DNA, the CDR3 is TGCAGTGCTAGAGAGGTGGGCTTCTATGGCTACACCTTC.

This clonotype was counted only a few times. The genes are TRBV27 and TRBJ2-7; 10 positions match TRBD2. The trim removed 6 bases at V and 2 bases at J, leaving 7 bases unmatched. Germline V gene data show CDR1 as MNHEY and CDR2 as SMNVEV (reference sequence). The CDR3 runs to 15 residues. Written as DNA, the CDR3 is TGTGCCAGCAGCCCTGCCACTAGCGGGACCTACGAGCAGTACTTC. Protein sequence: CASSPATSGTYEQYF.

This chain links TRBV12-3 or TRBV12-4 with TRBJ2-5, with 8 bases lining up with TRBD1. The CDR3 length is 14 residues. After removal of 4 bases from V and 2 bases from J, the junction contained 3 bases not matched to a gene. DNA of the CDR3: TGTGCCAGCAGTTCACACAGGGGGCAAGAGACCCAGTACTTC. Translating gives CASSSHRGQETQYF.

The J gene is TRBJ1-2, the V gene TRBV2; D perhaps matches TRBD1 (6 bases). Germline V gene sequence: CDR1 SNHLY, CDR2 FYNNEI. The CDR3 spans 13 residues. Trimming cost V 5 bases and J 2 bases, with 9 bases left between them. The CDR3 nucleotides are TGTGCCAGCAGTACAGGGTTAAACTATGGCTACACCTTC. Its translation: CASSTGLNYGYTF. The full variable domain, rest sourced from reference TRBV2 and TRBJ1-2, is EPEVTQTPSHQVTQMGQEVILRCVPISNHLYFYWYRQILGQKVEFLVSFYNNEISEKSEIFDDQFSVERPDGSNFTLKIRSTKLEDSAMYFCASSTGLNYGYTFGSGTRLTVV.

The chain links TRBV9 to TRBJ1-1, with D possibly matching TRBD1 (5 bases). The CDR3 extends over 15 amino acids. V lost 4 bases and J lost 4, with 17 bases in between. CDR1 and CDR2 (germline): SGDLS, YYNGEE. In DNA form, the CDR3 reads TGTGCCAGCAGCCCAAGACAGACCCTGGGCACTGAAGCTTTCTTT. Residues: CASSPRQTLGTEAFF.

The sample holds a few counts of this clonotype. V usage is TRBV7-3 and J usage is TRBJ2-2, with no clear D. The CDR3 is made up of 13 amino acids. V was clipped by 0 bases and J by 6 bases, with 5 bases between them. Germline CDR1 SGHTA, CDR2 FQGTGA. The chain's CDR3 is CASSLTISGELFF. For the CDR3, the DNA is TGTGCCAGCAGCTTAACTATTTCCGGGGAGCTGTTTTTT.

V and J are TRBV30 and TRBJ2-3, with 10 bases identical to TRBD2. CDR1 is GTSNPN and CDR2 is SVGIG in the germline V gene (reference sequence). The trim removed 0 bases at V and 0 bases at J, leaving 15 bases unmatched. This CDR3 is 20 amino acids long. In nucleotides, the CDR3 is TGTGCCTGGAGTGTAAGGCTAGTAGCGGGAGGTTCGGGTAGCACAGATACGCAGTATTTT. Protein: CAWSVRLVAGGSGSTDTQYF.

V is TRBV20-1 and J is TRBJ1-1, with D unclear. Trimming pared 6 bases from V and 4 bases from J, leaving 9 bases between. Germline values: CDR1 DFQATT, CDR2 SNEGSKA (reference sequence). The CDR3 has 11 residues. The CDR3 nucleotides are TGCAGTGCGACGCCGGGCACTGAAGCTTTCTTT. Translation gives CSATPGTEAFF.

V and J are TRBV4-3 and TRBJ2-7; D gene ambiguous. V shed 1 base and J shed 0 bases, with 7 bases lying between them. Germline lookup yields CDR1 LGHNA and CDR2 YSLEER. CDR3 length equals 14 residues. The CDR3, as DNA: TGCGCCAGCAGCCAAGCTACCAGCTCCTACGAGCAGTACTTC. This encodes CASSQATSSYEQYF.

This chain connects TRBV7-9 to TRBJ2-7, with unresolved D. In germline, CDR1 is SEHNR, CDR2 FQNEAQ (reference sequence). V lost 0 bases, J lost 5 bases, and 11 bases lay in between. This CDR3 is built from 14 residues. CDR3 DNA sequence: TGTGCCAGCAGCTTAGCAGGCAGGTCCAACGAGCAGTACTTC. This translates into CASSLAGRSNEQYF.

The V gene is TRBV13, the J gene TRBJ2-7; 16 nucleotides align to TRBD2. Germline V gene sequence: CDR1 PRHDT, CDR2 FYEKMQ (reference sequence). The J segment lost 6 bases and the V segment lost 5 bases, leaving 7 bases of the junction unmatched. The CDR3 consists of 16 residues. CDR3 sequence reads: CASSPGTSGRALEQYF. The CDR3 coding sequence is TGTGCCAGCAGCCCGGGGACTAGCGGGAGGGCTCTCGAGCAGTACTTC.

The chain is built from TRBV20-1 and TRBJ1-1; no reliable D call. The CDR3 has 12 amino acids. The ends were cut back, 1 base at V and 0 bases at J, with 3 bases in the middle. Germline V gene data show CDR1 as DFQATT and CDR2 as SNEGSKA (reference sequence). The CDR3 nucleotides read TGCAGTGCTAGAGCGGTGAACACTGAAGCTTTCTTT. Its translation: CSARAVNTEAFF.

The J gene is TRBJ2-7, the V gene TRBV6-5; 10 nucleotides align to TRBD1. CDR1 is MNHEY, CDR2 SVGAGI, per germline. V lost 6 bases and J lost 2; bases outside the gene matches: 7. The CDR3 extends over 15 amino acids. CDR3 loop: CASSYRGQGTYEQYF. CDR3 nucleotide sequence: TGTGCCAGCAGCTACCGGGGACAGGGGACCTACGAGCAGTACTTC.

CDR3 sequence: CSARLASSYNEQFF. CDR3 coding DNA: TGCAGTGCTCGACTAGCTTCCAGCTACAATGAGCAGTTCTTC. The rearrangement uses TRBV20-1 and TRBJ2-1; 7 bases are a match to TRBD2. The CDR3 has 14 amino acids. Losses at the gene ends were 5 bases for V and 3 bases for J; bases not matched to a gene: 7. In germline, CDR1 is DFQATT, CDR2 SNEGSKA (reference sequence).

The chain has TRBV5-1 and TRBJ1-1; the D is unclear. Germline V gives CDR1 SGHRS, CDR2 YFSETQ. Trimming left V 0 bases short and J 3 bases short, with 12 bases between. This CDR3 spans 15 amino acids. CDR3 DNA: TGCGCCAGCAGCTTGGGACATGCCGGGGACACTGAAGCTTTCTTT. Amino acids: CASSLGHAGDTEAFF.

The gene calls are TRBV20-1 and TRBJ2-6; no firm D call. Trimming removed 7 bases from V and 3 bases from J, with 16 bases in between. The germline CDR1 and CDR2 sequences are DFQATT and SNEGSKA (reference sequence). The CDR3 runs to 15 residues. CDR3: CSVPSAGFGANVLTF. For the CDR3, the DNA is TGCAGTGTCCCGTCGGCCGGGTTTGGGGCCAACGTCCTGACTTTC.

CDR3 in amino acids: CASLPTGNSGNTIYF. As DNA, the CDR3 is TGTGCCAGCCTCCCGACAGGAAACTCTGGAAACACCATATATTTT. This chain links TRBV27 with TRBJ1-3; TRBD1 is a possible D gene (6 bases). Germline V gene data show CDR1 as MNHEY and CDR2 as SMNVEV (reference sequence). This CDR3 contains 15 residues. Trimming left V 8 bases short and J 0 bases short, with 14 bases between.

The chain couples TRBV9 to TRBJ2-2; TRBD1 matches at 8 bases. V dropped 0 bases and J dropped 3; count of bases not matched to a gene: 7. The CDR3 contains 17 residues. Germline V gene data show CDR1 as SGDLS and CDR2 as YYNGEE. As DNA, the CDR3 is TGTGCCAGCAGCGTAGGCGGACAGGGTGATTACACCGGGGAGCTGTTTTTT. Translated: CASSVGGQGDYTGELFF.

The chain uses TRBV3-1 and TRBJ2-5; D not certain. This CDR3 spans 16 amino acids. The V end was cut by 3 bases, the J end by 5 bases, with 19 bases between. Germline loops: CDR1 LGHDT, CDR2 YNNKEL (reference sequence). CDR3 DNA sequence: TGTGCCAGCAGCCAGGAGCTCCCCGCAGCGAGGGAGACCCAGTACTTC. It specifies CASSQELPAARETQYF.

The sample holds one count of this clonotype. The chain recombines TRBV29-1 with TRBJ1-1; D gene unclear. CDR1 SQVTM and CDR2 ANQGSEA come from the germline V gene. This CDR3 has 9 residues. The V end was cut by 6 bases, the J end by 6 bases, with 5 bases between. DNA of the CDR3: TGCAGCGTCGGACCTGAAGCTTTCTTT. Translating gives CSVGPEAFF.

As to this clonotype: Germline is not matched at one junction end, which may reflect a read error. The chain carries TRBV4-2 and TRBJ2-6; 11 bases map to TRBD2. Germline V gives CDR1 LGHNA, CDR2 YNFKEQ. This CDR3 has 19 residues. The DNA for the CDR3 is TGTGCCAGCACCCAAATAGCGGGGGGGCCGGGCTCTGGGGCCAACGTCCTGACTTTC. Translating gives CASTQIAGGPGSGANVLTF.

The chain combines TRBV25-1 with TRBJ2-1; D gene unclear. The V and J ends lost 3 bases and 8 bases respectively, with 17 bases between them. Germline CDR1 and CDR2: MGHDK and SYGVNS. The CDR3 has 15 residues. The DNA of the CDR3 is TGTGCCAGCAGTGAGGGTTTCGGCTTTTGGGATGAGCAGTTCTTC. Its protein is CASSEGFGFWDEQFF.

V and J are TRBV2 and TRBJ2-4; D may be TRBD2 (6 bases). With 6 bases removed from V and 0 bases from J, the gap between germline ends came to 12 bases. The germline V gene has CDR1 SNHLY and CDR2 FYNNEI. CDR3 length: 15 residues. The CDR3: CASRPGLLAKNIQYF. In DNA, the CDR3 is TGTGCCAGCAGGCCGGGACTTCTAGCCAAAAACATTCAGTACTTC.

The chain's CDR3 is CASSRTSGSSYEQYF. CDR3 sequence (DNA): TGTGCCAGCAGTCGAACTAGCGGGAGCTCTTACGAGCAGTACTTC. The V and J genes are TRBV6-2 or TRBV6-3 and TRBJ2-7, with 11 bases aligning to TRBD2. CDR1 MNHEY and CDR2 SVGEGT come from the germline V gene. This CDR3 is built from 15 residues. The J segment lost 4 bases and the V segment lost 5 bases, leaving 7 bases of the junction unmatched.

This clonotype appeared a few times. The chain combines TRBV19 with TRBJ2-1; D unclear. The CDR3 covers 15 residues. The germline gives CDR1 LNHDA, CDR2 SQIVND (reference sequence). Deletions cut 3 bases from V and 0 bases from J, with 9 bases between. The CDR3 DNA reads TGTGCCAGTAGTATCTCGGGCCCCTCCTACAATGAGCAGTTCTTC. It specifies CASSISGPSYNEQFF.

The CDR3 DNA sequence: TGTGCCGGCACCCACGGGGTGGCCTACGAGCAGTACTTC. Its translation is CAGTHGVAYEQYF. The V gene is TRBV30, the J gene TRBJ2-7; weak D call: TRBD2 (5 bases). The V end lost 8 bases, the J end lost 2 bases, and 16 bases lay between the germline ends. The germline V gene encodes CDR1 GTSNPN and CDR2 SVGIG (reference sequence). CDR3 length: 13 amino acids.

This clonotype showed up just a few times. V is TRBV29-1 and J is TRBJ2-1; the match to TRBD1 covers 10 bases. The CDR3 extends over 11 amino acids. Germline V lookup: CDR1 SQVTM, CDR2 ANQGSEA. Losses at the gene ends were 7 bases for V and 7 bases for J; bases not matched to a gene: 1. This CDR3 is CSADRGNEQFF. CDR3 coding DNA: TGCAGCGCGGACAGGGGGAATGAGCAGTTCTTC.

The chain recombines TRBV7-8 with TRBJ2-5; weak D call: TRBD2 (5 bases). Germline V CDR1 and CDR2: SGHVS, FQNEAQ. The CDR3 length is 16 residues. V was trimmed by 0 bases and J by 5 bases, leaving 16 bases between them. In DNA, the CDR3 is TGTGCCAGCAGCTTAGCGGGAGCAGCCTCGCGCGAGACCCAGTACTTC. Protein: CASSLAGAASRETQYF.

This clonotype showed up just once. This sequence joins TRBV20-1 and TRBJ2-3; 7 bases align to TRBD1. Germline V gene sequence: CDR1 DFQATT, CDR2 SNEGSKA (reference sequence). This CDR3 is 13 amino acids long. V was clipped by 5 bases and J by 2 bases; unmatched bases: 4. CDR3 sequence: CSAPDRATDTQYF. The CDR3 coding sequence is TGCAGTGCTCCCGACAGGGCCACAGATACGCAGTATTTT.